This T cell receptor (beta chain) was sequenced during a study of CD8 T cells in Susac syndrome. The CDR3 spans 16 residues. Trimming took 0 bases from V and 0 from J, leaving 9 bases between them. Germline assignment: CDR1 MNHEY and CDR2 SVGAGI. The RNA input was about 0.5 to 1 ug, and it was reverse transcribed with random hexamers. MiXCR, applied by TCRdb to the immunoSEQ multiplex PCR reads, yields one record per CDR3 protein. This sample has 110,000 or so distinct CDR3 sequences, with about nine tenths found just once. TCR beta from blood CD8+ and CD4+ T cells was sequenced. The source is a human donor in good health. Source material: CD8+ T cells from PBMCs. The genes are TRBV6-5 and TRBJ1-3; unclear D gene. The CDR3 sequence: CASSYSSSGSGNTIYF. CDR3 DNA sequence: TGTGCCAGCAGTTACTCGAGCAGTGGCTCTGGAAACACCATATATTTT.